The T cell receptor (beta chain) described here comes from a study of T cell changes during pregnancy in multiple sclerosis. This CDR3 contains 14 residues. V was cut by 9 bases and J by 1 base, with 15 bases left in between. CDR1 and CDR2 from the germline V gene are LNHDA and SQIVND (reference sequence). The table came from immunoSEQ multiplex PCR; TCRdb's copy has only in-frame clones and leaves some out. The data show roughly 110,000 clones, 91% seen once. The rearrangement joins TRBV19 to TRBJ1-1, with D possibly matching TRBD1 (5 bases). The input for sequencing was peripheral blood, taken before pregnancy. The source is a female donor with multiple sclerosis, enrolled in a pregnancy study. The CDR3 sequence: CASRPQGRNTEAFF. CDR3 DNA: TGTGCCAGCCGTCCCCAGGGTAGGAACACTGAAGCTTTCTTT.